The 14 T cell receptor beta chains below all came from one sample that was sequenced in a study of beta chain features in type 1 diabetes. Of the isolated RNA, all was reverse transcribed, and so the sequenced material was expressed TCRB transcripts. TCRdb keeps only in-frame clones here, not all; method: immunoSEQ multiplex PCR. The sample consists of 600,000 or so clones, more than 12% of them appearing once. These TCRs' antigens remain unknown. Study-level points and caveats: Moderately but significantly shorter TCRB CDR3s were found in Type 1 diabetes patients in all four CD4+ subsets.

Sequenced: naive CD4+ T cells from blood. Every receptor here comes from a man younger than 35 with type 1 diabetes.

In regard to this clone: This specimen includes other DNA sequences encoding the same CDR3. The chain joins TRBV5-1 to TRBJ1-5; D ambiguous. The CDR3 has 14 residues. Germline V gene sequence: CDR1 SGHRS, CDR2 YFSETQ. The V and J ends lost 2 bases and 2 bases respectively, with 8 bases between them. CDR3 DNA: TGCGCCAGCAGCTTCGGTGACGGCAATCAGCCCCAGCATTTT. This codes for CASSFGDGNQPQHF.

This clone was seen only a few times. The rearrangement uses TRBV11-2 and TRBJ2-3; no reliable D call. V was trimmed by 8 bases and J by 3 bases, leaving 15 bases between them. Germline CDR1 is SGHAT and CDR2 is FQNNGV. This CDR3 spans 14 amino acids. CDR3 in amino acids: CASGISPATDTQYF. Here the CDR3 DNA reads TGTGCCAGCGGTATAAGTCCGGCGACAGATACGCAGTATTTT.

CDR3 sequence (DNA): TGCGCCAGTGGACATACAGCCTCCTACGAGCAGTACTTC. This codes for CASGHTASYEQYF. V and J are TRBV10-1 and TRBJ2-7; D may be TRBD1 (5 bases). CDR3 length equals 13 residues. Germline V gene sequence: CDR1 WNHNN, CDR2 SYGVQD (reference sequence). V was shortened by 9 bases and J by 0 bases, with 12 bases between the two germline ends.

A few counts support this clone. The rearrangement joins TRBV27 to TRBJ2-5, with 8 bases fitting TRBD2. This CDR3 comprises 15 residues. Trimming cost V 4 bases and J 3 bases; bases outside gene matches: 7. Germline CDR1 reads MNHEY; CDR2 reads SMNVEV (reference sequence). The CDR3 DNA reads as TGTGCCAGCAGTTCCTATAGCGGGGCTGAAGAGACCCAGTACTTC. Its protein is CASSSYSGAEETQYF.

This clone was seen only a few times. The chain joins TRBV25-1 to TRBJ1-3; 7 positions agree with TRBD1. CDR1 is MGHDK, CDR2 SYGVNS, per germline. This CDR3 region has 16 residues. Trimming removed 3 bases from V and 0 bases from J; junction bases left unmatched: 5. For the CDR3, the DNA is TGTGCCAGCAGTGATCCTGGACAGGACTCTGGAAACACCATATATTTT. Translation gives CASSDPGQDSGNTIYF.

The gene calls are TRBV20-1 and TRBJ2-1; unclear D gene. Trimming left V 7 bases short and J 2 bases short, with 6 bases between. CDR1 and CDR2 from the germline V gene are DFQATT and SNEGSKA (reference sequence). The length of the CDR3 is 11 residues. The DNA of the CDR3 is TGCAGTGTTAGGCCCTACAATGAGCAGTTCTTC. This gives the protein CSVRPYNEQFF.

This clone was picked up a small number of times. The rearrangement uses TRBV27 and TRBJ1-1; D gene unclear. V shed 5 bases and J shed 4 bases, with 20 bases lying between them. Germline CDR1 reads MNHEY; CDR2 reads SMNVEV (reference sequence). CDR3 length equals 16 residues. The CDR3 DNA is TGTGCCAGCAGTCTTCAGGCGGGTCCGTTGGGCACTGAAGCTTTCTTT. Its translation is CASSLQAGPLGTEAFF.

The chain combines TRBV25-1 with TRBJ2-1; TRBD2 is a possible D gene (6 bases). Per germline, CDR1 MGHDK and CDR2 SYGVNS. The CDR3 length is 16 residues. V lost 4 bases to trimming and J lost 4 bases, with 17 bases between them. The CDR3 nucleotides read TGTGCCAGCAGTGCTACCCCCGGGACTCCTTACAATGAGCAGTTCTTC. Translating it yields CASSATPGTPYNEQFF.

V usage is TRBV5-1 and J usage is TRBJ2-3, with unresolved D. Germline lookup yields CDR1 SGHRS and CDR2 YFSETQ. The CDR3 contains 13 residues. V lost 8 bases and J 0 bases, leaving 10 bases between the germline ends. CDR3 sequence: CASVPDSTDTQYF. In DNA, the CDR3 is TGCGCCAGTGTCCCCGACAGCACAGATACGCAGTATTTT.

This clone occurred a few times. A read error may produce the germline difference seen at one junction end. The chain employs TRBV7-2 and TRBJ1-2; no clear D gene. Germline loops: CDR1 SGHTA, CDR2 FQGNSA. The CDR3 extends over 13 amino acids. The CDR3 sequence is CASSLVLRRTGSF. In nucleotides, the CDR3 is TGTGCCAGCAGCTTAGTTTTGCGGAGGACGGGGTCCTTC.

V usage is TRBV4-2 and J usage is TRBJ1-5; no clear D gene. V was shortened by 4 bases and J by 0 bases, with 13 bases between the two germline ends. CDR3 length equals 16 residues. Germline V gene lookup returns CDR1 LGHNA and CDR2 YNFKEQ. CDR3 sequence (DNA): TGTGCCAGCAGCCCTACGGCGGGTTATAGCAATCAGCCCCAGCATTTT. Its protein is CASSPTAGYSNQPQHF.

V and J are TRBV9 and TRBJ1-2; D may be TRBD1 (5 bases). The CDR3 totals 14 residues. Trimming took off 4 bases at V and 2 bases at J, with 12 bases between the two ends. The germline V gene encodes CDR1 SGDLS and CDR2 YYNGEE. The CDR3: CASSLHEGNYGYTF. The CDR3 nucleotides are TGTGCCAGCAGCCTACACGAGGGGAACTATGGCTACACCTTC.

The chain uses TRBV25-1 and TRBJ1-5; D unclear. CDR3 size: 16 residues. Per germline, CDR1 MGHDK and CDR2 SYGVNS. V was trimmed by 2 bases and J by 10 bases, leaving 21 bases between them. In nucleotides, the CDR3 is TGTGCCAGCAGTGAAATATTTGGGCCCGGAGATCGCCCCCAGCATTTT. Encoded protein: CASSEIFGPGDRPQHF.

This clone was picked up a small number of times. The chain employs TRBV6-1 and TRBJ2-6; D remains ambiguous. The germline V gene has CDR1 MNHNS and CDR2 SASEGT. V gave up 3 bases and J gave up 11 bases, with 8 bases separating them. The CDR3 sequence is 12 residues long. In nucleotides, the CDR3 is TGTGCCAGCAGTGAGTGGGCTGACGTCCTGACTTTC. Translating gives CASSEWADVLTF.